This T cell receptor (beta chain) was captured in a study of cytomegalovirus exposure and HLA in healthy donors. Study-level background: Among around 200 million T cells, an earlier analysis found 117 million unique TCR beta sequences. Study-level results: When presence/absence was analysed, sequencing depth was taken to be roughly uniform across donors.

Donors were nominally healthy when sampled, though unrecorded immune exposures were likely. The V gene's germline CDR1 is SQVTM and CDR2 ANQGSEA. With 7 bases removed from V and 1 base from J, the gap between germline ends came to 4 bases. The length of the CDR3 is 10 residues. On this clone itself: The antigen remains undetermined.

The PCR had 60 Vbeta and 13 Jbeta primers. In the source study's methods: In a later analysis, of around 85 million unique beta chains, about 12 million appeared in at least two donors. Profiled with immunoSEQ multiplex PCR; TCRdb holds only in-frame clones, not every one. V, J and clone size were drawn from that table, and D and trimming were deduced from the DNA. The sample has about 160,000 clones; roughly 84% are singletons. The V gene is TRBV29-1, the J gene TRBJ1-1; D unresolved. The TCR comes from a man aged 25-45 years in good health and CMV-seronegative. Sequences were obtained from PBMCs. CDR3 DNA: TGCAGCGCCCGGAACACTGAAGCTTTCTTT. Protein product: CSARNTEAFF.